This TCR beta chain was captured in a study of T cell repertoires in cytomegalovirus infection. Study context: Recently identified HLA-C-restricted CMV epitopes were used, and well-studied HLA-B-restricted CMV epitopes were used as well.

This clonotype was seen more than once but under ten times. The antigen is not known. TCRdb fed the reads into MiXCR, producing one record per CDR3 protein. In the table there are 45,000 to 55,000 distinct CDR3 sequences, under 25% of which are singletons. CDR3 length: 11 amino acids. Germline values: CDR1 MNHNY, CDR2 SVGAGI (reference sequence). The V end was cut by 4 bases, the J end by 8 bases, with 8 bases between. The input for sequencing was CD8+ T cells from cultured PBMCs, taken from culture after CMV antigen stimulation. V gene TRBV6-6 combines with J gene TRBJ1-1; TRBD1 might be the D (6 bases). This sequence was found in a human donor in good health (CMV status not recorded). Some clones in this sample may be carry-over from other donors' samples. CDR3 sequence: CASSSGQEAFF. The CDR3 DNA reads as TGTGCCAGCAGTTCCGGACAGGAAGCTTTCTTT.